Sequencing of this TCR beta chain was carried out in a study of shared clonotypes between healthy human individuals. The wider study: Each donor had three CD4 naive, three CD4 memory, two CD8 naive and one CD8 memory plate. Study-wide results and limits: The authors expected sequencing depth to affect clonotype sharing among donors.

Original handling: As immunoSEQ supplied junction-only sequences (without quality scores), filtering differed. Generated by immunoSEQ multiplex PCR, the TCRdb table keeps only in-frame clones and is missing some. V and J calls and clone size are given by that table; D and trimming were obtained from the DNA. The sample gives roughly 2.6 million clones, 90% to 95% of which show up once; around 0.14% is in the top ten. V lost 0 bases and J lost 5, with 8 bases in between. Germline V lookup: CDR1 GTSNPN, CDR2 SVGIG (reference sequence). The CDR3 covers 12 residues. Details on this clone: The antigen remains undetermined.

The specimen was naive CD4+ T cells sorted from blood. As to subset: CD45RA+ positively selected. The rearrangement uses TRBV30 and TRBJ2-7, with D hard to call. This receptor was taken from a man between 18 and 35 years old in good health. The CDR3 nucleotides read TGTGCCTGGAGTGTAATGGCCCACGAGCAGTACTTC. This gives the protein CAWSVMAHEQYF.